This T cell receptor beta chain was identified in a study of T cell repertoires in cytomegalovirus infection. Overall study: Evidence of both CMV infection and a matching HLA type came from public TCR beta signatures.

Germline V gene data show CDR1 as DFQATT and CDR2 as SNEGSKA (reference sequence). V lost 5 bases, J lost 8 bases, and 22 bases lay in between. The CDR3 loop spans 15 amino acids. As concerns this clonotype: Its antigen is not identified.

TCRdb reprocessed the reads with MiXCR, giving one entry per CDR3 protein. The sample comprises some 940,000 distinct CDR3 sequences, around 32% of which are singletons, and over 12% rests with the top ten. Findings and limits, study-wide: Cumulated frequencies of public TCR beta families served to identify carriers of CMV plus the relevant HLA.

The specimen was cultured CD8+ T cells from PBMCs, collected from culture after CMV antigen stimulation. This clonotype was obtained from a human donor in good health (CMV status not recorded). Some clones in this sample may be carry-over from other donors' samples. The genes are TRBV20-1 and TRBJ2-1; tentative D call: TRBD2 (7 bases). This chain's CDR3 is CSAPPRGAPTHEQFF. The CDR3, as DNA: TGCAGTGCTCCCCCCCGGGGGGCTCCGACCCATGAGCAGTTCTTC.